This TCR beta chain derives from a study of identical twins. Carrying unique molecular identifiers, the cDNA also gained a universal primer site through template switching. Using its own MiXCR run on the 5' RACE reads, TCRdb lists one record per CDR3 protein. This sample has 460,000 or so distinct CDR3 sequences, with 14% found just once. These data are also associated with another study on yellow fever vaccine responses in identical twins.

The sequence came from a woman in her late teens or twenties in good health. The sample was CD4+ T cells sorted from blood.

The CDR3 loop is CASSFRGVDANTEAFF. The CDR3 DNA reads as TGTGCCAGCAGTTTTCGGGGGGTTGACGCGAACACTGAAGCTTTCTTT. The rearrangement uses TRBV28 and TRBJ1-1; D may be TRBD1 (5 bases). V was clipped by 3 bases and J by 1 base, with 15 bases between them. Germline V lookup: CDR1 MDHEN, CDR2 SYDVKM. The CDR3 runs to 16 residues.